This entry concerns a single TCR beta chain. The antigen this receptor binds is unknown. One base away there is no much larger clone; base qualities are not given. The CDR3 regions of human TCRbeta chains were analyzed by immunosequencing. Processing in the source paper ran as follows. TCRs in the repertoires were matched against a reference library of SARS-CoV-2-specific TCRs that had been generated with the MIRA antigen-specificity platform. Breadth meant the fraction of unique TCRs that were SARS-CoV-2-associated, whereas depth meant the fraction of total T cells that were SARS-CoV-2-associated. Using the MIRA data, every spike-specific TCR was mapped to the spike region that the TCR reacted to and assigned to either a CD4 or a CD8 class. Log10-transformed breadth and depth values were compared by one-way ANOVA with Sidak's multiple comparisons tests. The table was pulled from immuneACCESS by TCRdb, which kept in-frame rearrangements only. Such tables lose some clones; where checked, under half of the loss comes from unresolved V genes, and the rest has no known cause. Clonal size and the V and J genes are those of that table, whereas D and trimming came from the DNA. The sample table lists fewer than 120,000 clones, about nine tenths of them with a count of one. Clones ranked in the top ten supply less than 2.5% of the sample.

Read against the paper, the sample's time point label means: about 28 days (+/-7) after the second vaccine dose. Because spike-specific TCR depth and breadth did not differ between the two schedules, AZD1222 recipients who got a second dose at roughly 4 weeks were pooled with those who got a second dose at roughly 12 weeks. Vaccinee samples came from UK trials COV001 and COV002, including a single-blind randomized controlled phase 2/3 trial of AZD1222 (ChAdOx1 nCoV-19) in healthy adults. For TCRbeta chain sequencing, PBMC samples from trial participants were taken at day 0 and at day 28 after the second dose. Including the terminal cysteine and phenylalanine, the CDR3 comprises 14 residues. Left in the record is the CDR3 DNA by itself, 42 bases read in frame from the first base. The germline V gene (reference sequence) specifies PRHDT as CDR1 and FYEKMQ as CDR2. Between the V and J ends, shortened by 5 bases and 5 bases respectively, the junction contains 15 bases.

The data were obtained in a study of T cell responses to AZD1222 COVID-19 vaccine (dated by TCRdb to the early 2020s). Regarding the complete study: TCR sequencing was performed for over 230 trial participants, of whom some 200 were given two doses of AZD1222 and some 25 were given two doses of MenACWY control vaccine. Trial participants were enrolled by age into subgroups of 18-55, 56-69 and 70-plus years, and around 140, 26 and 57 TCR-sequenced participants, respectively, were included in these subgroups.

Paper-wide results and their limitations: After two AZD1222 doses, spike-specific TCR breadth and depth were significantly higher than at day 0 and than in MenACWY recipients. Most participants were white British and females outnumbered males, and the authors suggested that clonal diversity may have been underestimated. Because no day 14 peak-response samples were available, the repertoires could be characterized only after the peak T cell response. Epitopes outside the regions mutated in the B.1.351 and B.1.1.7 variants were reportedly recognized by nearly half of the unique spike-specific TCRs. Vaccine-associated CD4 TCRs spanned the whole spike protein, with dominant responses in regions 160-218 and 743-854. Only five or six AZD1222 recipients were SARS-CoV-2 seropositive at baseline, limiting conclusions about previously exposed vaccinees. The 56-69-year group was small, and its depth increase did not reach significance, likely because of low power.

This specimen consisted of peripheral blood, obtained 28 days after the second AZD1222 dose. The rearranged chain carries TRBV13 and TRBJ1-1; the D gene is possibly TRBD1, with 6 bases matching. The receptor's source is an adult who received the AZD1222 COVID-19 vaccine. DNA sequence: TGTGCCAGCAGCAAGCAGGGGTTATGGACTGAAGCTTTCTTT. Translation gives CASSKQGLWTEAFF.